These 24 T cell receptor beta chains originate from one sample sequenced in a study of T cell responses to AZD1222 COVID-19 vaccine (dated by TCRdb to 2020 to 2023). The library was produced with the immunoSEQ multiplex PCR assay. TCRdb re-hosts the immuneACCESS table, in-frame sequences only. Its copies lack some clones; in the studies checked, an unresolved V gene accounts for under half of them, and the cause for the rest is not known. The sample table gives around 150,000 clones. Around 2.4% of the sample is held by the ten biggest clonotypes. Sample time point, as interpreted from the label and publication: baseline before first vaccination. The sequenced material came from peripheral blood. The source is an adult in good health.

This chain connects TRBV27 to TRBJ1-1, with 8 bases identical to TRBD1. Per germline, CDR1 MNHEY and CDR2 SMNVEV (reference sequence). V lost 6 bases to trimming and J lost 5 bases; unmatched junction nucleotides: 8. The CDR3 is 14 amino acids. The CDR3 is CASRPGGSETEAFF. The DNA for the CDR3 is TGTGCCAGCAGGCCAGGGGGCTCGGAAACTGAAGCTTTCTTT.

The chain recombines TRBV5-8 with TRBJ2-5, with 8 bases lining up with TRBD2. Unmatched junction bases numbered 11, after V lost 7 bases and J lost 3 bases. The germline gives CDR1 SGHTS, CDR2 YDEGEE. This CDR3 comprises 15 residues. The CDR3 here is CASGGAGTREETQYF. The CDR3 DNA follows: TGTGCCAGCGGAGGGGCCGGGACTAGAGAAGAGACCCAGTACTTC.

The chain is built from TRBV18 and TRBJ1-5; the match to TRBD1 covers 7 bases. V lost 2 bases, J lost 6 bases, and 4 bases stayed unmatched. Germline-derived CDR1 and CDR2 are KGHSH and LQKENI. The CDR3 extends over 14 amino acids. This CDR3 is CASSPSRGAQPQHF. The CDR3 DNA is TGTGCCAGCTCACCATCCAGGGGGGCTCAGCCCCAGCATTTT.

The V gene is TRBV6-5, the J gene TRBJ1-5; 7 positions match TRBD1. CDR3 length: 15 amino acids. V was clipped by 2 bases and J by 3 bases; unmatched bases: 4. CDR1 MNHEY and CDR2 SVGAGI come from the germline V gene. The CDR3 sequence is CASSYAGGPNQPQHF. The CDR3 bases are TGTGCCAGCAGTTACGCAGGGGGACCCAATCAGCCCCAGCATTTT.

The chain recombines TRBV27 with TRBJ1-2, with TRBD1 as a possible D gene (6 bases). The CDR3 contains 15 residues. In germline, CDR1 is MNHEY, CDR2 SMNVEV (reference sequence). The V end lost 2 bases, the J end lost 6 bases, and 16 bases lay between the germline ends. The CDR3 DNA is TGTGCCAGCAGTTTAGTCCGGGGGCACAGCGATGGCTACACCTTC. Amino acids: CASSLVRGHSDGYTF.

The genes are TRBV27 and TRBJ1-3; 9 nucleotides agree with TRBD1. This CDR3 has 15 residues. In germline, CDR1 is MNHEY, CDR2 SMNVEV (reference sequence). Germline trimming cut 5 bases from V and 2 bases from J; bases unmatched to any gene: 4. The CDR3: CASSRGQGTGNTIYF. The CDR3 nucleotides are TGTGCCAGCAGTCGGGGACAGGGCACTGGAAACACCATATATTTT.

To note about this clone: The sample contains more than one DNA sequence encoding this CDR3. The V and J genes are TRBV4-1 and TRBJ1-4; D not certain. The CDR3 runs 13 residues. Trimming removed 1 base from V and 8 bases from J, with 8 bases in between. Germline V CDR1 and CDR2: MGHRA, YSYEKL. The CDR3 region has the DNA TGCGCCAGCAGCCAAGGGAGAGGAGAAAAACTGTTTTTT. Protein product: CASSQGRGEKLFF.

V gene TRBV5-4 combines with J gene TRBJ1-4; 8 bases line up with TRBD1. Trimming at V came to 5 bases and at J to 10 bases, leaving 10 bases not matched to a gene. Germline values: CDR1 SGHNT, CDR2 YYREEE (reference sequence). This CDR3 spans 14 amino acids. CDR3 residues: CASSYDRGEGKLFF. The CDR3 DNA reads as TGTGCCAGCAGTTACGACAGGGGAGAGGGAAAACTGTTTTTT.

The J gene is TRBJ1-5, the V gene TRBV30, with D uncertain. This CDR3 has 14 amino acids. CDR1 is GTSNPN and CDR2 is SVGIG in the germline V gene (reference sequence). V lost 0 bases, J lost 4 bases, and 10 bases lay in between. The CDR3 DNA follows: TGTGCCTGGAGTGTTGGGCCGAGAAATCAGCCCCAGCATTTT. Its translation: CAWSVGPRNQPQHF.

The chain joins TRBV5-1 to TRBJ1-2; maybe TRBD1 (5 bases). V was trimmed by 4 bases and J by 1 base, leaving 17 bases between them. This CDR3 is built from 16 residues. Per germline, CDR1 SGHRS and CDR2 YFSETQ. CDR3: CASSPDAGSRNYGYTF. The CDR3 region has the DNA TGCGCCAGCAGCCCGGACGCAGGGAGCCGTAACTATGGCTACACCTTC.

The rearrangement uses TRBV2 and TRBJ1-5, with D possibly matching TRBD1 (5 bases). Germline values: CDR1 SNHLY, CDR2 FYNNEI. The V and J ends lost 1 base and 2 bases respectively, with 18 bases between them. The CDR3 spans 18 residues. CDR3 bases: TGTGCCAGCAGTGAAGGGAGGGGAAGGGGAACGGGCAATCAGCCCCAGCATTTT. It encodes CASSEGRGRGTGNQPQHF.

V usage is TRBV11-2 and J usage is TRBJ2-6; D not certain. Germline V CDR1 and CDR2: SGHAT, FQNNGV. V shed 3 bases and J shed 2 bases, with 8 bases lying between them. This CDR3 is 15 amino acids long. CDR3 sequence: CASSFDRTGANVLTF. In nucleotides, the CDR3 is TGTGCCAGCAGCTTCGATCGGACTGGGGCCAACGTCCTGACTTTC. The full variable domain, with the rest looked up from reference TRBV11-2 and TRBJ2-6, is EAGVAQSPRYKIIEKRQSVAFWCNPISGHATLYWYQQILGQGPKLLIQFQNNGVVDDSQLPKDRFSAERLKGVDSTLKIQPAKLEDSAVYLCASSFDRTGANVLTFGAGSRLTVL.

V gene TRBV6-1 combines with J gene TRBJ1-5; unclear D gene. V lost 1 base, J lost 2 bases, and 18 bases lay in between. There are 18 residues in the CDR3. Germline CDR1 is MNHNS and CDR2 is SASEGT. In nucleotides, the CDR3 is TGTGCCAGCAGTGAAGGTAGAGGCGGGAAAGTGCGCAATCAGCCCCAGCATTTT. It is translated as CASSEGRGGKVRNQPQHF.

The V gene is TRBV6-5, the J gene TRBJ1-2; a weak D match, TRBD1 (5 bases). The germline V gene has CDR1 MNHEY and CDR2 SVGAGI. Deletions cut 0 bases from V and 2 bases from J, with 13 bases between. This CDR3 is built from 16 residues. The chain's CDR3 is CASSYSKRRVNYGYTF. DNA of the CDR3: TGTGCCAGCAGTTACTCGAAGCGCAGGGTGAACTATGGCTACACCTTC.

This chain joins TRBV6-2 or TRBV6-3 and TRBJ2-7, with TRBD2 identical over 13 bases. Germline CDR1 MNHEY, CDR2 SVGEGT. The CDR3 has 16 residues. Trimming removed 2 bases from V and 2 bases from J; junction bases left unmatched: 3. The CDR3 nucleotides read TGTGCCAGCAGTTACACCGGGACTAGCGGGGCCTACGAGCAGTACTTC. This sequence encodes CASSYTGTSGAYEQYF.

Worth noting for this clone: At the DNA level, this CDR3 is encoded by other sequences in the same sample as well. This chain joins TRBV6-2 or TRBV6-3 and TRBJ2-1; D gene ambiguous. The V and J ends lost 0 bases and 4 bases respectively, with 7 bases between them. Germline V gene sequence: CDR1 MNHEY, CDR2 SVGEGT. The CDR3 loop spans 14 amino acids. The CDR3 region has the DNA TGTGCCAGCAGTTACTCAGGCAGGTACAATGAGCAGTTCTTC. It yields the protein CASSYSGRYNEQFF.

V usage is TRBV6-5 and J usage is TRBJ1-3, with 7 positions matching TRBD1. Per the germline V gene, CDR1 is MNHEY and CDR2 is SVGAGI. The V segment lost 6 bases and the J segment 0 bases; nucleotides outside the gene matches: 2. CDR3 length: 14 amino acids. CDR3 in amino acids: CASSGQASGNTIYF. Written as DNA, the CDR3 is TGTGCCAGCAGCGGACAGGCCTCTGGAAACACCATATATTTT.

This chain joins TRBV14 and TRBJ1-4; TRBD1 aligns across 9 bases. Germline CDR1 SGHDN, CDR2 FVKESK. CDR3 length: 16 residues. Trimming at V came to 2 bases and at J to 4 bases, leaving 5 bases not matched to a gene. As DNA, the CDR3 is TGTGCCAGCAGCCAAACTACAGGGGGCAGTAATGAAAAACTGTTTTTT. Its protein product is CASSQTTGGSNEKLFF.

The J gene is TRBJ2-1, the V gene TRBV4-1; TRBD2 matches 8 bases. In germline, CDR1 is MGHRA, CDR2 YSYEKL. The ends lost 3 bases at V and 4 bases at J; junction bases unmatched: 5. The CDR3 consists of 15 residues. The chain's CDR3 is CASSHAGGPYNEQFF. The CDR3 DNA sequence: TGCGCCAGCAGCCACGCGGGGGGCCCTTACAATGAGCAGTTCTTC.

The CDR3 DNA follows: TGTGCCAGCAGCGTAGGCTCGGCTAACACTGAAGCTTTCTTT. This translates into CASSVGSANTEAFF. The chain couples TRBV9 to TRBJ1-1; D not certain. The CDR3 spans 14 residues. The germline gives CDR1 SGDLS, CDR2 YYNGEE. Deletions cut 0 bases from V and 2 bases from J, with 8 bases between.

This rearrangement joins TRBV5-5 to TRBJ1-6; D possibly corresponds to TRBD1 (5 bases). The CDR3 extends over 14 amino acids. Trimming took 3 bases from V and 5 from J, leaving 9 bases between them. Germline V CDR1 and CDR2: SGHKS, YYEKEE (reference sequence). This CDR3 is CASSWGTDNSPLHF. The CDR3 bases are TGTGCCAGCAGCTGGGGGACGGATAATTCACCCCTCCACTTT.

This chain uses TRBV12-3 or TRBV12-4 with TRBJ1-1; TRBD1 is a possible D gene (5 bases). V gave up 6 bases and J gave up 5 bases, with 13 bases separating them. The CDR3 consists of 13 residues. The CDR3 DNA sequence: TGTGCCAGCAGCTCCCGGGGGAGGACTGAAGCTTTCTTT. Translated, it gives CASSSRGRTEAFF.

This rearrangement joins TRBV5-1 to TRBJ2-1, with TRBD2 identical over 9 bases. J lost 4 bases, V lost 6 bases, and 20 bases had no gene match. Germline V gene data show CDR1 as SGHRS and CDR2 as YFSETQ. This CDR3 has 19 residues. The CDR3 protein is CASNTRGWSASGAYNEQFF. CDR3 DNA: TGCGCCAGCAACACGAGAGGATGGAGCGCTAGCGGGGCTTACAATGAGCAGTTCTTC.

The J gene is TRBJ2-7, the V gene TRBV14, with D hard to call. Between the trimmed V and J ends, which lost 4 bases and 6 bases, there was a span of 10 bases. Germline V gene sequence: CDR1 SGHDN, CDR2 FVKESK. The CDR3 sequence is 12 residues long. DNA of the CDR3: TGTGCCAGCAGCCTCGAATCAGGCGAGCAGTACTTC. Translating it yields CASSLESGEQYF.